One T cell receptor beta chain is described in this entry. Per the authors' pipeline: Amplifying reference gene primers gave estimates of nucleated cell counts. This table comes from immunoSEQ multiplex PCR, and its TCRdb copy is limited to in-frame clones, with some not included. V and J calls and clone size are copied from that table; D and trimming were computed from the DNA. The sample consists of more than 200,000 clones, 85% to 90% of them appearing once. Seattle patients were enrolled while actively infected and followed longitudinally. The sample comes from a study of blood T cell repertoires in COVID-19. Study-level background: The United States, Italy and Spain were the sources of the acute and convalescent COVID-19 samples.

The CDR3 has 15 residues. The V gene's germline CDR1 is SGHRS and CDR2 YFSETQ. Trimming shortened V by 4 bases and J by 1 base, and 12 bases separated the two germline ends. The specimen was peripheral blood. The sequence was obtained from a man aged 45-65 years with COVID-19, enrolled during active disease. This rearrangement joins TRBV5-1 to TRBJ1-3; possibly TRBD1 for D (5 bases). CDR3 protein: CASSPRQSSGNTIYF. The CDR3 nucleotides are TGCGCCAGCAGCCCCCGACAGAGTTCTGGAAACACCATATATTTT. The whole variable domain, filled in from reference TRBV5-1 and TRBJ1-3, reads KAGVTQTPRYLIKTRGQQVTLSCSPISGHRSVSWYQQTPGQGLQFLFEYFSETQRNKGNFPGRFSGRQFSNSRSEMNVSTLELGDSALYLCASSPRQSSGNTIYFGEGSWLTVV.